These 24 T cell receptor beta chains came from one sample sequenced in a study of post-analysis software for immune sequencing data. Study-wide results and caveats: The five TRBV segments detected at higher frequency in patients than in controls included TRBV5-6, TRBV5-1 and TRBV20-1.

Their cognate antigens are unknown. The library was made from cDNA and included unique molecular identifiers. MiXCR, applied by TCRdb to the PCR reads, yields one record per CDR3 protein. The sample gives about 500,000 distinct CDR3 sequences, less than 45% of which show up once; about 12% is in the top ten. The sequenced sample consisted of blood. These receptors were collected from a girl aged 5 to 17 with multiple sclerosis.

V is TRBV29-1 and J is TRBJ1-2; D unclear. V lost 3 bases to trimming and J lost 3 bases, with 5 bases between them. Per the germline V gene, CDR1 is SQVTM and CDR2 is ANQGSEA. This CDR3 contains 11 residues. The CDR3 DNA reads as TGCAGCGTTGATCCGGACTATGGCTACACCTTC. Its protein is CSVDPDYGYTF.

In its sample, this clonotype was seen once. The chain employs TRBV20-1 and TRBJ2-7; possible D gene TRBD1, 6 bases. In germline, CDR1 is DFQATT, CDR2 SNEGSKA (reference sequence). The CDR3 loop spans 14 amino acids. V lost 5 bases and J 4 bases, leaving 18 bases between the germline ends. CDR3 DNA: TGCAGTGCTGGCCGAGGGGGTGGTATGTACGAGCAGTACTTC. Translation gives CSAGRGGGMYEQYF.

This clonotype was seen once. This chain uses TRBV20-1 with TRBJ2-1, with D hard to call. Germline values: CDR1 DFQATT, CDR2 SNEGSKA (reference sequence). V lost 3 bases, J lost 7 bases, and 16 bases lay in between. The CDR3 consists of 14 residues. This chain's CDR3 is CSASEEWMLNEQFF. The CDR3 DNA reads as TGCAGTGCTAGTGAAGAGTGGATGTTAAATGAGCAGTTCTTC.

The sample holds one count of this clonotype. This sequence joins TRBV7-9 and TRBJ1-1; D gene ambiguous. With 7 bases removed from V and 1 base from J, the gap between germline ends came to 13 bases. The CDR3 contains 14 residues. The germline gives CDR1 SEHNR, CDR2 FQNEAQ (reference sequence). Here the CDR3 reads CASTVGQPNTEAFF. The CDR3 DNA sequence: TGTGCCAGCACGGTCGGGCAGCCGAACACTGAAGCTTTCTTT.

The rearrangement uses TRBV3-1 and TRBJ2-5, with D possibly matching TRBD2 (6 bases). The ends were cut back, 4 bases at V and 5 bases at J, with 20 bases in the middle. Germline CDR1 reads LGHDT; CDR2 reads YNNKEL (reference sequence). This CDR3 is built from 16 residues. The CDR3 spells CASSLNPPDLAETQYF. The DNA of the CDR3 is TGTGCCAGCAGCCTGAATCCTCCAGACCTAGCGGAGACCCAGTACTTC.

V usage is TRBV28 and J usage is TRBJ1-6, with a tentative D call TRBD1 (6 bases). The V end lost 7 bases, the J end lost 9 bases, and 16 bases lay between the germline ends. From germline, CDR1 is MDHEN and CDR2 SYDVKM. This CDR3 contains 14 residues. CDR3 nucleotide sequence: TGTGCCAGCACTCCAGGGGCCCAGGGTTCACCCCTCCACTTT. Amino acids: CASTPGAQGSPLHF.

This chain uses TRBV9 with TRBJ2-1; possible D gene TRBD2, 5 bases. V gave up 0 bases and J gave up 3 bases, with 16 bases separating them. The CDR3 contains 17 residues. Germline CDR1 SGDLS, CDR2 YYNGEE. Written as DNA, the CDR3 is TGTGCCAGCAGCGTAGAGGGAGCGAGAAGTTTCTACAATGAGCAGTTCTTC. Amino acids: CASSVEGARSFYNEQFF.

J is TRBJ2-1 and V is TRBV4-1, with 10 bases that match TRBD2. Germline CDR1 and CDR2: MGHRA and YSYEKL. Trimming took 5 bases from V and 6 from J; bases not matched to a gene: 7. CDR3 size: 15 residues. CDR3 region: CASSYGLAASNEQFF. The CDR3 DNA sequence: TGCGCCAGCAGCTACGGACTAGCGGCGTCCAATGAGCAGTTCTTC.

In this sample, this clonotype turned up a few times. The chain has TRBV10-3 and TRBJ2-3, with 11 bases fitting TRBD2. CDR1 is ENHRY, CDR2 SYGVKD, per germline. V was clipped by 8 bases and J by 3 bases; unmatched bases: 4. This CDR3 comprises 14 residues. The CDR3 sequence is CAIRLAGTTDTQYF. CDR3 coding DNA: TGTGCCATCCGACTAGCGGGAACAACAGATACGCAGTATTTT.

The CDR3 region has the DNA TGTGCCAGCAGTTTAAAATGGCGGGAGGTGAGCACAGATACGCAGTATTTT. This sequence encodes CASSLKWREVSTDTQYF. The chain is built from TRBV27 and TRBJ2-3, with TRBD2 matching 8 bases. The junction had 7 bases not matched to a gene; V was cut back by 2 bases and J by 0 bases. CDR1 MNHEY and CDR2 SMNVEV come from the germline V gene (reference sequence). This CDR3 has 17 residues.

CDR3 amino acids: CASSLVAGVQETQYF. As DNA, the CDR3 is TGCGCCAGCAGCTTGGTAGCCGGAGTCCAAGAGACCCAGTACTTC. This chain links TRBV5-1 with TRBJ2-5, with D uncertain. Germline V CDR1 and CDR2: SGHRS, YFSETQ. The CDR3 length is 15 residues. Trimming took off 0 bases at V and 1 base at J, with 10 bases between the two ends.

The chain has TRBV4-2 and TRBJ2-3; 9 bases match TRBD2. The germline V gene encodes CDR1 LGHNA and CDR2 YNFKEQ. This CDR3 spans 14 amino acids. The V and J ends lost 7 bases and 4 bases, in that order; junction bases with no gene match: 6. The DNA for the CDR3 is TGTGCCAGCAAAAGGACTAGCGAGGCAGATACGCAGTATTTT. It is translated as CASKRTSEADTQYF.

The chain couples TRBV4-1 to TRBJ2-4; 8 bases fit TRBD2. The DNA end is a closer match to TRBJ2-7, so the J assignment may be wrong. Germline CDR1 reads MGHRA; CDR2 reads YSYEKL. The CDR3 sequence is 17 residues long. This CDR3 reads CASSQHVAGRESYEQYF. As DNA, the CDR3 is TGCGCCAGCAGCCAACACGTAGCGGGAAGGGAGTCCTACGAGCAGTACTTC.

This rearrangement joins TRBV20-1 to TRBJ2-7; D ambiguous. The CDR3 spans 13 residues. The V gene's germline CDR1 is DFQATT and CDR2 SNEGSKA (reference sequence). The ends were cut back, 1 base at V and 5 bases at J, with 12 bases in the middle. The CDR3: CSARALRPHEQYF. The CDR3 DNA sequence: TGCAGTGCTAGAGCTTTAAGGCCCCACGAGCAGTACTTC.

The chain is built from TRBV29-1 and TRBJ1-5, with D hard to call. Germline CDR1 is SQVTM and CDR2 is ANQGSEA. The germline V and J ends were trimmed by 4 bases and 0 bases, with 7 bases remaining between them. The CDR3 totals 13 residues. The CDR3 sequence: CSVGQNSNQPQHF. The CDR3 DNA sequence: TGCAGCGTTGGTCAAAATAGCAATCAGCCCCAGCATTTT.

This clonotype was counted a few times. The chain uses TRBV7-3 and TRBJ2-1, with 8 bases fitting TRBD1. CDR1 SGHTA and CDR2 FQGTGA come from the germline V gene. The CDR3 totals 14 residues. J lost 7 bases, V lost 5 bases, and 7 bases had no gene match. The CDR3 DNA follows: TGTGCCAGCAGCCCGACAGGGGTGAGGAATGAGCAGTTCTTC. This sequence encodes CASSPTGVRNEQFF.

About this clonotype itself: A read error may account for a junction end that differs from germline. CDR3 protein: CATSETGADITGTQYF. CDR3 sequence (DNA): TGTGCCACCAGTGAGACAGGGGCCGATATAACAGGTACGCAGTATTTT. The chain carries TRBV24-1 and TRBJ2-3, with 8 bases fitting TRBD1. Germline V CDR1 and CDR2: KGHDR, SFDVKD. The CDR3 consists of 16 residues.

The rearrangement links TRBV7-2 to TRBJ2-1; D not certain. The CDR3 length is 16 residues. Trimming left V 5 bases short and J 3 bases short, with 17 bases between. Germline assignment: CDR1 SGHTA and CDR2 FQGNSA. As DNA, the CDR3 is TGTGCCAGCAGCCGTCAGGTCAGCGAAGTCTACAATGAGCAGTTCTTC. Translation gives CASSRQVSEVYNEQFF.

The table lists this clonotype with a few counts. The chain combines TRBV6-5 with TRBJ2-1; 8 bases are shared with TRBD1. CDR3 length equals 14 residues. V shed 1 base, J shed 6 bases, and the junction held 2 bases outside the gene matches. Germline V gives CDR1 MNHEY, CDR2 SVGAGI. The CDR3 loop is CASSYLGQGNEQFF. The DNA for the CDR3 is TGTGCCAGCAGTTACTTAGGACAGGGCAATGAGCAGTTCTTC.

V usage is TRBV12-3 or TRBV12-4 and J usage is TRBJ2-3; D possibly uses TRBD1 or TRBD2 (6 bases each). V lost 4 bases and J lost 5, with 13 bases in between. The CDR3 consists of 14 residues. The CDR3 DNA sequence: TGTGCCAGCAGTTCGTTCGGAGGGGGAGATACGCAGTATTTT. Its translation: CASSSFGGGDTQYF.

This clonotype appeared a few times. V usage is TRBV6-6 and J usage is TRBJ1-2, with D unresolved. This CDR3 contains 12 residues. V shed 8 bases and J shed 4 bases, with 11 bases lying between them. Per germline, CDR1 MNHNY and CDR2 SVGAGI (reference sequence). The CDR3 reads CASGHESYGYTF. The CDR3 DNA is TGTGCCAGCGGTCATGAAAGCTATGGCTACACCTTC.

This clonotype turned up a few times. This chain links TRBV29-1 with TRBJ2-1; 12 nucleotides match TRBD2. The junction had 8 bases not matched to a gene; V was cut back by 3 bases and J by 8 bases. CDR3 length: 15 residues. Looked up from germline, CDR1 is SQVTM and CDR2 is ANQGSEA. In nucleotides, the CDR3 is TGCAGCGTTGATACCCTAGCGGGAGGGATGGATGAGCAGTTCTTC. Translation gives CSVDTLAGGMDEQFF.

This clonotype came up a few times. The chain employs TRBV6-4 and TRBJ2-3; TRBD2 aligns across 8 bases. CDR1 and CDR2 (germline): MRHNA, SNTAGT. J lost 4 bases, V lost 2 bases, and 2 bases had no gene match. The CDR3 consists of 14 residues. Written as DNA, the CDR3 is TGTGCCAGCAGTGACAGCGGGAGCCCAGATACGCAGTATTTT. Translation: CASSDSGSPDTQYF.

The J gene is TRBJ1-2, the V gene TRBV28, with D hard to call. V was cut by 11 bases and J by 0 bases, with 13 bases left in between. This CDR3 comprises 13 residues. Per the germline V gene, CDR1 is MDHEN and CDR2 is SYDVKM. CDR3 sequence (DNA): TGTGCCTCCCGAGGCAGAGCTAACTATGGCTACACCTTC. Its translation is CASRGRANYGYTF.